The rows below give T cell receptor beta chains drawn from one sample of a study of human T cells and chemical hapten exposure. TCRdb recomputed calls from the RACE reads with MiXCR, one row per CDR3 protein. The sample holds approximately 340,000 distinct CDR3 sequences; about 7% are singletons and the top ten take approximately 8.9%. The sample consisted of whole blood, taken in connection with sensitization to the hapten diphenylcyclopropenone (DPC). The receptors derive from a woman under 30 with alopecia areata. Some clones in this sample may be carry-over from other donors' samples. Both conserved end residues are part of each CDR3. D genes are given only for firm matches. Not every row has a clone size; where given, it reads once, few, many or a size class.

cdr3_nt	cdr3_aa	j_call	d_call	cdr3_length	clone_size	v_call
TGTGCCAGCAGCATCTGGGGCGGGGGGGCCCAAGAGACCCAGTACTTC	CASSIWGGGAQETQYF	TRBJ2-5	TRBD2	16	many	TRBV3-1
TGTGCCAGCAGTTTCGTAGGGCCCTACGAGCAGTACTTC	CASSFVGPYEQYF	TRBJ2-7	-	13	few	TRBV27
TGTGCCAGCAAACCTCAGCCCCAGCATTTT	CASKPQPQHF	TRBJ1-5	-	10	few	TRBV18
TGCGCCAGCAGCCAAGATATCGGAGCTTCCTACGAGCAGTACTTC	CASSQDIGASYEQYF	TRBJ2-7	-	15	-	TRBV4-3
TGTGCCAGCAGTGAAGCCCGGGGGCGCGGAGAGACCCAGTACTTC	CASSEARGRGETQYF	TRBJ2-5	-	15	few	TRBV2
TGCAGCGTCCCCCGGGTATACGGCACTGAAGCTTTCTTT	CSVPRVYGTEAFF	TRBJ1-1	-	13	many	TRBV29-1
TGTGCCACCAGCAGGGGGGATTTCGGGGACGAGCAGTACTTC	CATSRGDFGDEQYF	TRBJ2-7	-	14	-	TRBV15
TGCAGTGCTTCGGCTAGGACCTTTTCGATCGATGGCTACACCTTC	CSASARTFSIDGYTF	TRBJ1-2	-	15	many	TRBV20-1
TGTGCCAGCAGCCTGGGACAGGGGATTCAGCCCCAGCATTTT	CASSLGQGIQPQHF	TRBJ1-5	TRBD1	14	few	TRBV12-3/TRBV12-4
TGTGCCAGCAGCCAACAAGCGCAGGCGAACACTGAAGCTTTCTTT	CASSQQAQANTEAFF	TRBJ1-1	-	15	-	TRBV6-5
TGTGCCAGCAGACGCCCCACAGGGAGGGATACTGAAGCTTTCTTT	CASRRPTGRDTEAFF	TRBJ1-1	-	15	many	TRBV6-2/TRBV6-3
TGTGCCAGCAGCTTAGTACCATATGAGCAGTTCTTC	CASSLVPYEQFF	TRBJ2-1	-	12	few	TRBV7-9
TGTGCCATTGGACAGGGTGAGGAGCAGTACTTC	CAIGQGEEQYF	TRBJ2-7	TRBD1	11	many	TRBV10-3
TGCGCCAGCAGAAGATTCACCGATAATTCACCCCTCCACTTT	CASRRFTDNSPLHF	TRBJ1-6	-	14	-	TRBV5-1
TGTGCCAGCAGTTTATTGGACAGGTGGCCCAATCAGCCCCAGCATTTT	CASSLLDRWPNQPQHF	TRBJ1-5	TRBD1	16	-	TRBV28
TGTGCCAGCAGTCGCGCCGGGACGGGAAATTCACCCCTCCACTTT	CASSRAGTGNSPLHF	TRBJ1-6	-	15	-	TRBV6-5
TGTGCCAGCAGTTACGGGACAGGCGGTGGCTATAGCAATCAGCCCCAGCATTTT	CASSYGTGGGYSNQPQHF	TRBJ1-5	TRBD1	18	many	TRBV6-6
TGTGCCAGCAGCCAAGGGCCCCTACAGGGTCCTTTACAAGAGACCCAGTACTTC	CASSQGPLQGPLQETQYF	TRBJ2-5	-	18	-	TRBV3-1
TGTGCCAGCAGTGAGGTGGTTCTTCTTTGGGAAAATGAGCAGTTCTTC	CASSEVVLLWENEQFF	TRBJ2-1	-	16	-	TRBV2
TGTGCCAGCAGGGATGCAGATGAAAAACTGTTTTTT	CASRDADEKLFF	TRBJ1-4	-	12	few	TRBV12-3/TRBV12-4
TGTGCCAGCAGCCCCAGTACGGATTGGGAGACCCAGTACTTC	CASSPSTDWETQYF	TRBJ2-5	-	14	few	TRBV7-2
TGTGCCAGCTCACCAGGGACTAGCGACAATGAGCAGTTCTTC	CASSPGTSDNEQFF	TRBJ2-1	TRBD2	14	few	TRBV18
TGCAGCGTTGTTGGAGGGAGCACAGATACGCAGTATTTT	CSVVGGSTDTQYF	TRBJ2-3	-	13	few	TRBV29-1
TGTGCCACCAGTGATTTCGGGGACACTAGCACAGATACGCAGTATTTT	CATSDFGDTSTDTQYF	TRBJ2-3	-	16	many	TRBV24-1
TGTGCCAGCAGCCCAGCAGGTTTGGACTATGGCTACACCTTC	CASSPAGLDYGYTF	TRBJ1-2	-	14	few	TRBV7-2
TGTGCCAGCAGTTCGTGGGGCCTCAGGGCTATAAGCACAGATACGCAGTATTTT	CASSSWGLRAISTDTQYF	TRBJ2-3	-	18	once	TRBV27
TGTGCCAGCAGTCCCCTCCTTGGGGATACGCAGTATTTT	CASSPLLGDTQYF	TRBJ2-3	-	13	-	TRBV6-5
TGTGCCAGCATTCCCCGGGGGTATAATTCACCCCTCCACTTT	CASIPRGYNSPLHF	TRBJ1-6	-	14	few	TRBV6-2/TRBV6-3
TGCGCCAGCAGCCAAGAATCGGAAGATACGCAGTATTTT	CASSQESEDTQYF	TRBJ2-3	-	13	many	TRBV4-3
TGCGCCAGCAGCCTCACGACAGGGACCCCCTACAATGAGCAGTTCTTC	CASSLTTGTPYNEQFF	TRBJ2-1	TRBD1	16	-	TRBV5-1
TGTGCCAGCAGTTTAAAAGTCACCACTATCGGGACCCAGTACTTC	CASSLKVTTIGTQYF	TRBJ2-5	-	15	-	TRBV12-3/TRBV12-4
TGTGCCACCAGCAGAGCTCGGGATGAAAAACTGTTTTTT	CATSRARDEKLFF	TRBJ1-4	-	13	few	TRBV15
TGCGCCAGCAGCCAAGATCCGACAGGGACGCAGCCCCAGCATTTT	CASSQDPTGTQPQHF	TRBJ1-5	TRBD1	15	many	TRBV4-1
TGTGCCAGCAGCTTGCCCGGGGAGGCAGATACGCAGTATTTT	CASSLPGEADTQYF	TRBJ2-3	-	14	-	TRBV7-9
TGTGCCAGCACCCATTACGGGGGACAGGGGTACAATGAGCAGTTCTTC	CASTHYGGQGYNEQFF	TRBJ2-1	TRBD1	16	few	TRBV7-8
TGTGCCAGCAAATGGACAGGGGGAAACACTGAAGCTTTCTTT	CASKWTGGNTEAFF	TRBJ1-1	TRBD1	14	many	TRBV6-2/TRBV6-3
TGTGCCATCAGAGAAGAGGTAGACGGGGGAGATACGCAGTATTTT	CAIREEVDGGDTQYF	TRBJ2-3	-	15	few	TRBV10-3
TGTGCCAGCAGCTTATCATCGGGGGGCCCCTACGAGCAGTACTTC	CASSLSSGGPYEQYF	TRBJ2-7	-	15	many	TRBV5-5
TGTGCCAGCAGTGCCACAGGAGAGACCACAGATACGCAGTATTTT	CASSATGETTDTQYF	TRBJ2-3	-	15	many	TRBV6-4
TGTGCCAGCTCACCAGGAAGGGACACTGAAGCTTTCTTT	CASSPGRDTEAFF	TRBJ1-1	-	13	many	TRBV18
TGTGCCAGCAGCTTAGCAGGAGGGTTAGGCTACACCTTC	CASSLAGGLGYTF	TRBJ1-2	-	13	-	TRBV7-8
TGTGCCAGCTCACCCGGGACAGGGGAGGAAAAACTGTTTTTT	CASSPGTGEEKLFF	TRBJ1-4	TRBD1	14	few	TRBV18